Listed below are T cell receptor beta chains from one sample, sequenced in a study of cytotoxic CD8 clonotypes in ibrutinib-treated CLL. Sequencing was performed with immunoSEQ multiplex PCR; in TCRdb, only in-frame clones are kept and a portion is missing. The table lists approximately 15,000 clones, 50% to 75% of them singletons, with roughly 41% in the top ten. The material sequenced was PBMCs, taken before ibrutinib treatment. The receptors stem from a human donor with chronic lymphocytic leukemia. The CDR3 runs from the conserved cysteine through the conserved F or W. A D gene is named only where the DNA matches it firmly. Clone size is not always given. Where it is, it says once, few, many or a class for expanded clones.

cdr3_length j_call clone_size v_call d_call cdr3_aa cdr3_nt
14 TRBJ2-7 NA TRBV2 TRBD1 CASSPDRGDYEQYF TGTGCCAGCAGTCCGGACAGGGGAGATTACGAGCAGTACTTC
15 TRBJ1-6 few TRBV2 NA CASSERGAENSPLHF TGTGCCAGCAGTGAACGGGGGGCGGAAAATTCACCCCTCCACTTT
13 TRBJ1-2 NA TRBV5-4 NA CASSLVQEYGYTF TGTGCCAGCAGCTTGGTCCAGGAGTATGGCTACACCTTC
14 TRBJ2-7 NA TRBV7-9 NA CASSLGGAIYEQYF TGTGCCAGCAGCTTAGGCGGGGCGATCTACGAGCAGTACTTC
16 TRBJ2-1 few TRBV5-1 TRBD2 CASSSGGGGAYNEQFF TGCGCCAGCAGCTCCGGTGGCGGGGGGGCCTACAATGAGCAGTTCTTC
15 TRBJ2-1 NA TRBV4-2 TRBD1 CASSLAQGDYNEQFF TGTGCCAGCAGCTTAGCACAGGGGGACTACAATGAGCAGTTCTTC
13 TRBJ1-1 few TRBV11-2 NA CASSFGGNTEAFF TGTGCCAGCAGCTTCGGAGGGAACACTGAAGCTTTCTTT
13 TRBJ1-2 few TRBV5-5 NA CASSTDGTYGYTF TGTGCCAGCAGCACCGACGGTACCTATGGCTACACCTTC
12 TRBJ1-2 NA TRBV7-7 NA CASRRGDHGYTF TGTGCCAGCAGGAGGGGGGATCATGGCTACACCTTC
16 TRBJ2-3 once TRBV2 TRBD1 CASIDPRQGRTDTQYF TGTGCCAGCATTGATCCAAGACAGGGGAGAACAGATACGCAGTATTTT
14 TRBJ2-1 few TRBV5-6 NA CASRSGGGYNEQFF TGTGCCAGCAGGTCCGGAGGTGGCTACAATGAGCAGTTCTTC
16 TRBJ2-1 NA TRBV11-2 TRBD1 CASSAGTGLGYNEQFF TGTGCCAGCAGCGCAGGGACAGGGCTGGGATACAATGAGCAGTTCTTC
13 TRBJ1-4 medium-sized TRBV19 NA CASSTNGGEKLFF TGTGCCAGTAGTACCAACGGAGGGGAAAAACTGTTTTTT
14 TRBJ1-2 NA TRBV4-1 NA CASSQGSGTYGYTF TGCGCCAGCAGCCAAGGGTCAGGCACTTATGGCTACACCTTC
11 TRBJ2-2 NA TRBV5-6 NA CASSFIGELFF TGTGCCAGCAGCTTTATCGGGGAGCTGTTTTTT
13 TRBJ2-1 NA TRBV18 NA CASSLGQYNEQFF TGTGCCAGCTCACTCGGACAGTACAATGAGCAGTTCTTC
14 TRBJ1-6 NA TRBV5-4 NA CASSLEGFNSPLHF TGTGCCAGCAGCTTGGAGGGTTTCAATTCACCCCTCCACTTT
15 TRBJ1-5 NA TRBV5-1 TRBD1 CASSWGTGYNQPQHF TGCGCCAGCAGCTGGGGGACAGGGTACAATCAGCCCCAGCATTTT
13 TRBJ2-7 few TRBV2 NA CASTNLAGSEQYF TGTGCCAGCACTAATCTAGCAGGCTCCGAGCAGTACTTC
15 TRBJ2-1 once TRBV5-4 NA CASSTEAPSYNEQFF TGTGCCAGCAGCACAGAAGCTCCTTCCTACAATGAGCAGTTCTTC
16 TRBJ2-7 NA TRBV19 TRBD1 CASSTMGQANSYEQYF TGTGCCAGTAGCACCATGGGACAGGCGAACTCCTACGAGCAGTACTTC